Detailed here is one T cell receptor (beta chain). The antigen this receptor binds is unknown. The input lacks base qualities; no much larger clone sits a single base away. Separate from the roughly 630-subject first cohort, the validation cohort of 120 subjects was the group to which the donors belonged. The method was the immunoSEQ multiplex PCR assay. The published analysis was carried out like this. A statistical classification framework was built to diagnose cytomegalovirus status from the catalog of TCR beta chain sequences. The immuneACCESS repertoire file appears here via TCRdb, limited to in-frame rearrangements. These files lack a portion of the clones; in checked studies, under half of the deficit traces to unresolved V genes, and the cause of the others is not known. Clone size and the V and J calls come from that table; the DNA yielded D and trimming. The sample data list 35,000 to 50,000 clones, and roughly 93% of these were observed just once. The top ten constitute around 2.1% of the sample.

The entry originates in a study of cytomegalovirus exposure and HLA in healthy donors (dated by TCRdb to 2016 to 2017). Describing the broader study: According to a later analysis, one platform produced both the 120 validation repertoires and the roughly 660 repertoires of the first cohort. The study aimed to test whether signatures of past pathogen exposure could be identified by cataloging public T cell receptors. In addition to the first cohort of approximately 650 subjects, a separate validation cohort of approximately 120 different subjects was used. The study combined high-throughput TCR immunosequencing, statistical association of individual TCRs with disease status, and machine learning to predict cytomegalovirus infection status.

V lost 3 bases and J lost 3 bases, and the count of bases not matched to a germline gene is 10. The CDR3 sequence holds 17 residues, the cysteine and phenylalanine included. Here the CDR3 DNA is all that survives: 51 bases in frame from base 1. Reading the germline V gene gives CDR1 SGHRS and CDR2 YFSETQ. The study at large found these results: Most TCR sequences were observed very rarely across donors, whereas some public TCRs were present in many individuals. It was suggested by the authors that the approach could potentially be generalized to other disease states and immunological phenotypes. A total of fewer than 200 TCR beta chains were listed by the study as associated with cytomegalovirus. Subsequent analysis determined that TCRs grouped into clusters in the first cohort also showed a tendency toward co-occurrence across the roughly 120 validation repertoires, and 85% to 95% of cluster scores exceeded 0. A later analysis lacked HLA typing for the validation cohort, so it scored co-occurrence in that cohort across all 120 or so repertoires. A few of the identified cytomegalovirus-associated TCR beta chains were confirmed in vitro to be specific for cytomegalovirus antigens. The classifier was reported to diagnose cytomegalovirus status with high specificity and sensitivity in both the original cohort and the validation cohort.

Here the chain combines TRBV5-1 and TRBJ2-2, with 8 central nucleotides matching TRBD1. The sample was PBMCs. This clonotype originated in a woman between 18 and 30 years old in good health and CMV-seronegative. The DNA is as follows: TGCGCCAGCAGCTCACGCAGGGCACAGGGGGACACCGGGGAGCTGTTTTTT. This codes for CASSSRRAQGDTGELFF.